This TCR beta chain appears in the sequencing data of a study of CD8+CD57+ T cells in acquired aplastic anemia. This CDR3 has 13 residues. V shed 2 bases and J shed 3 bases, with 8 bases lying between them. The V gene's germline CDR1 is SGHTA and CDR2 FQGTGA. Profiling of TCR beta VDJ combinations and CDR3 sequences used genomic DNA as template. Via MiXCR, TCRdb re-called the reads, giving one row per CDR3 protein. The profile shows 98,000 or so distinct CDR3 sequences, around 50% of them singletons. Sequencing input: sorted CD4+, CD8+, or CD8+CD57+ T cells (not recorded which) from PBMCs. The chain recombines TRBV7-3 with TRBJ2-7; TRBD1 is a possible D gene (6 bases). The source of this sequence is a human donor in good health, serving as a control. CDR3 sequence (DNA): TGTGCCAGCAGCTTACAGACAGGCTACGAGCAGTACTTC. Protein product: CASSLQTGYEQYF.